This T cell receptor beta chain was recovered during a study of blood T cells in healthy people across ages. Germline CDR1 is SGHVS and CDR2 is FQNEAQ. The CDR3 spans 16 residues. V was trimmed by 1 base and J by 6 bases, leaving 18 bases between them. Sample-barcoded 5' priming and a J-beta primer mix drove a second PCR of about 6 to 11 cycles. Each CDR3 protein is one row after TCRdb ran MiXCR on the 5' RACE reads. The sample records almost 1 million distinct CDR3 sequences, roughly half being singletons. The chain carries TRBV7-8 and TRBJ2-5; D might be TRBD1 (6 bases). Sequences were obtained from blood. The clonotype was recovered from a woman aged 55 to 70 in good health. The CDR3 DNA follows: TGTGCCAGCAGCTTAGAGGGGGATTGGGCCGGAAAGACCCAGTACTTC. This gives the protein CASSLEGDWAGKTQYF.